The source of this T cell receptor (beta chain) is a study of post-analysis software for immune sequencing data. The CDR3 totals 12 residues. V was clipped by 4 bases and J by 4 bases, with 9 bases between them. Germline assignment: CDR1 SQVTM and CDR2 ANQGSEA. In regard to this clonotype: No antigen is known for it.

Tagging with unique molecular identifiers was a feature of the TCR beta cDNA libraries. Between about 1 and 11 million T cells gave rise to hundreds of thousands of cDNA molecules. TCRdb ran MiXCR on the PCR reads and lists one entry per CDR3 protein. The table records 650,000 to 850,000 distinct CDR3 sequences, about 57% of them present only once. Study-wide findings and caveats: Among four or five TRBV segments more frequent in patients than controls were TRBV5-6, TRBV5-1 and TRBV20-1. When the samples were clustered directly with F measure, those that had been prepared in the same batch showed strong co-clustering. Normalized Chao1 diversity was significantly lower in multiple sclerosis patients than in controls.

V usage is TRBV29-1 and J usage is TRBJ2-3; D ambiguous. This sequence originates from a girl aged 5-17 years with multiple sclerosis. Material: blood. The CDR3 reads CSVGPRPDTQYF. For the CDR3, the DNA is TGCAGCGTTGGGCCCCGACCAGATACGCAGTATTTT.